The 27 T cell receptor beta chains below come from one sample, sequenced in a study of T cell changes during pregnancy in multiple sclerosis. TCRdb's table, derived via immunoSEQ multiplex PCR, lists solely in-frame clones and lacks some. The sample consists of 85,000 to 130,000 clones, around 93% of them appearing once. The specimen comprised peripheral blood, sampled after pregnancy. The receptors here all came from a female donor with multiple sclerosis, enrolled in a pregnancy study.

The CDR3 loop reads CASSLAADRAGTGELFF. The CDR3 DNA reads TGTGCCAGCAGCTTGGCCGCAGACAGGGCAGGCACCGGGGAGCTGTTTTTT. The chain has TRBV5-6 and TRBJ2-2; TRBD1 agrees at 7 bases. V lost 0 bases to trimming and J lost 4 bases; unmatched junction nucleotides: 9. This CDR3 spans 17 amino acids. Germline-derived CDR1 and CDR2 are SGHDT and YYEEEE.

The chain joins TRBV4-1 to TRBJ1-5; D is uncertain. V dropped 5 bases and J dropped 0 bases, with 11 bases sitting between them. This CDR3 comprises 15 residues. Germline V CDR1 and CDR2: MGHRA, YSYEKL. CDR3 DNA: TGCGCCAGCAGCGGAGGCCTGATTAGCAATCAGCCCCAGCATTTT. Protein: CASSGGLISNQPQHF.

J is TRBJ1-5 and V is TRBV6-1; no clear D. This CDR3 has 16 amino acids. Germline CDR1 reads MNHNS; CDR2 reads SASEGT. Trimming removed 3 bases at V and 6 bases at J, with 18 bases between. Written as DNA, the CDR3 is TGTGCCAGCAGTGAGTCGTCCGGCGGTATAAGTCAGCCCCAGCATTTT. This encodes CASSESSGGISQPQHF.

The chain recombines TRBV2 with TRBJ2-3, with 13 bases identical to TRBD2. In germline, CDR1 is SNHLY, CDR2 FYNNEI. J lost 5 bases, V lost 2 bases, and 10 bases had no gene match. This CDR3 region has 18 residues. CDR3 sequence reads: CASSETGGLAGLGDTQYF. The CDR3 DNA reads as TGTGCCAGCAGTGAAACAGGGGGACTAGCGGGGTTGGGAGATACGCAGTATTTT. Variable domain in full (rest from reference TRBV2 and TRBJ2-3): EPEVTQTPSHQVTQMGQEVILRCVPISNHLYFYWYRQILGQKVEFLVSFYNNEISEKSEIFDDQFSVERPDGSNFTLKIRSTKLEDSAMYFCASSETGGLAGLGDTQYFGPGTRLTVL.

The V call is TRBV7-3, the J call TRBJ1-6; D possibly corresponds to TRBD1 (5 bases). Germline CDR1 reads SGHTA; CDR2 reads FQGTGA. The CDR3 is 15 amino acids. Trimming left V 2 bases short and J 6 bases short, with 11 bases between. The CDR3 loop reads CASSLAGRSNSPLHF. The CDR3 DNA reads TGTGCCAGCAGCTTAGCGGGACGGAGTAATTCACCCCTCCACTTT.

This chain joins TRBV7-8 and TRBJ2-7, with TRBD1 matching over 7 bases. The CDR3 spans 16 residues. CDR1 is SGHVS and CDR2 is FQNEAQ in the germline V gene. Unmatched junction bases numbered 13, after V lost 3 bases and J lost 5 bases. CDR3 nucleotide sequence: TGTGCCAGCAGCTTGAGAAGCGACAGGGCATCCCACGAGCAGTACTTC. Translated: CASSLRSDRASHEQYF.

The gene calls are TRBV7-8 and TRBJ1-2; TRBD1 matches at 11 bases. The CDR3 is 16 amino acids. V lost 2 bases and J lost 6; bases outside the gene matches: 8. Germline CDR1 SGHVS, CDR2 FQNEAQ. The CDR3 bases are TGTGCCAGCAGCTTACTCCGGGACAGGGGGAAGAATGGCTACACCTTC. Protein product: CASSLLRDRGKNGYTF.

The rearrangement joins TRBV6-1 to TRBJ1-2, with 7 bases matching TRBD1. V lost 9 bases and J lost 6; bases outside the gene matches: 4. The CDR3 has 11 amino acids. Germline assignment: CDR1 MNHNS and CDR2 SASEGT. The CDR3 is CARRQGNGYTF. DNA for the CDR3: TGTGCCAGACGACAGGGAAATGGCTACACCTTC.

The chain combines TRBV29-1 with TRBJ2-3; D not resolved. V gave up 6 bases and J gave up 1 base, with 8 bases separating them. CDR1 SQVTM and CDR2 ANQGSEA come from the germline V gene. CDR3 length: 12 residues. The CDR3 nucleotides read TGCAGCGTGGGTCGGGGCACAGATACGCAGTATTTT. Amino acid sequence: CSVGRGTDTQYF.

This chain connects TRBV5-8 to TRBJ2-7; 9 nucleotides agree with TRBD1. In germline, CDR1 is SGHTS, CDR2 YDEGEE. The V and J ends lost 1 base and 4 bases, in that order; junction bases with no gene match: 9. The CDR3 loop spans 16 amino acids. The chain's CDR3 is CASSLWGDRASYEQYF. In nucleotides, the CDR3 is TGTGCCAGCAGCTTGTGGGGGGACAGGGCTTCGTACGAGCAGTACTTC.

CDR3 protein: CASSLLVGTNEQFF. The CDR3 DNA sequence: TGTGCCAGCAGCTTACTCGTCGGGACTAATGAGCAGTTCTTC. This chain joins TRBV7-7 and TRBJ2-1, with TRBD2 as a possible D gene (6 bases). The CDR3 loop spans 14 amino acids. V lost 2 bases and J 7 bases, leaving 12 bases between the germline ends. CDR1 is SSHAT and CDR2 is FNYEAQ in the germline V gene (reference sequence).

J is TRBJ1-3 and V is TRBV18; TRBD1 aligns across 7 bases. Germline assignment: CDR1 KGHSH and CDR2 LQKENI. The CDR3 is 15 amino acids. V was clipped by 0 bases and J by 2 bases; unmatched bases: 1. The CDR3 nucleotides are TGTGCCAGCTCACCACCTCAGGGGGCTGGAAACACCATATATTTT. It is translated as CASSPPQGAGNTIYF.

The chain is built from TRBV19 and TRBJ2-5; tentatively, D is TRBD1 (6 bases). Germline CDR1 and CDR2: LNHDA and SQIVND (reference sequence). This CDR3 contains 13 residues. Trimming took off 7 bases at V and 2 bases at J, with 11 bases between the two ends. The CDR3 spells CASTTGNQETQYF. In DNA, the CDR3 is TGTGCCAGTACCACAGGGAATCAAGAGACCCAGTACTTC.

The genes are TRBV7-9 and TRBJ1-3; 8 bases map to TRBD1. Germline V CDR1 and CDR2: SEHNR, FQNEAQ (reference sequence). V was clipped by 5 bases and J by 0 bases; unmatched bases: 15. The CDR3 spans 19 residues. As DNA, the CDR3 is TGTGCCAGCAGCCATGGGCCGGCAGGGGGCGAGACCTCTGGAAACACCATATATTTT. Its translation is CASSHGPAGGETSGNTIYF.

The chain combines TRBV5-8 with TRBJ2-7; no clear D gene. Germline values: CDR1 SGHTS, CDR2 YDEGEE. Trimming cost V 0 bases and J 4 bases, with 8 bases left between them. The CDR3 has 13 amino acids. The chain's CDR3 is CASSLGLDYEQYF. In DNA form, the CDR3 reads TGTGCCAGCAGCTTGGGACTTGATTACGAGCAGTACTTC.

The rearrangement links TRBV28 to TRBJ1-1; D unresolved. Germline CDR1 and CDR2: MDHEN and SYDVKM. This CDR3 has 11 amino acids. The V and J ends lost 7 bases and 6 bases respectively, with 9 bases between them. This CDR3 is CASIRVPEAFF. CDR3 bases: TGTGCCAGCATCCGGGTCCCTGAAGCTTTCTTT.

The J gene is TRBJ1-2, the V gene TRBV5-1, with a weak D call TRBD1 (6 bases). V was trimmed by 1 base and J by 0 bases, leaving 10 bases between them. The CDR3 covers 15 residues. Looked up from germline, CDR1 is SGHRS and CDR2 is YFSETQ. The CDR3 is CASSLIGGPNYGYTF. The CDR3 nucleotides are TGCGCCAGCAGCTTGATAGGGGGACCTAACTATGGCTACACCTTC.

This chain joins TRBV5-1 and TRBJ1-1; 8 nucleotides agree with TRBD1. The CDR3 runs to 14 residues. V trimming: 4 bases; J trimming: 6 bases; junction bases outside the gene matches: 8. Looked up from germline, CDR1 is SGHRS and CDR2 is YFSETQ. The CDR3 DNA reads as TGCGCCAGCAGCCCCAACAGGGGGATCGCTGAAGCTTTCTTT. This codes for CASSPNRGIAEAFF.

The rearrangement uses TRBV27 and TRBJ1-2, with 9 bases matching TRBD1. This CDR3 comprises 15 residues. The J segment lost 6 bases and the V segment lost 4 bases, leaving 9 bases of the junction unmatched. The germline CDR1 and CDR2 sequences are MNHEY and SMNVEV (reference sequence). CDR3 in DNA: TGTGCCAGCAGTTCGTTGGGACAGGGAAAACATGGCTACACCTTC. Encoded protein: CASSSLGQGKHGYTF.

V and J are TRBV27 and TRBJ1-2; 8 bases fit TRBD1. Germline V gene data show CDR1 as MNHEY and CDR2 as SMNVEV (reference sequence). V was clipped by 4 bases and J by 8 bases; unmatched bases: 3. The CDR3 extends over 12 amino acids. The CDR3, as DNA: TGTGCCAGCAGTTCCTCAGGGGGCGGCTACACCTTC. Translation gives CASSSSGGGYTF.

This clone showed up just once. The chain uses TRBV7-9 and TRBJ1-1; 9 nucleotides line up with TRBD1. Germline V CDR1 and CDR2: SEHNR, FQNEAQ (reference sequence). V dropped 5 bases and J dropped 4; count of bases not matched to a gene: 8. This CDR3 is built from 15 residues. The CDR3 sequence is CASSPNRGLGTEAFF. CDR3 DNA sequence: TGTGCCAGCAGCCCAAACAGGGGGCTTGGCACTGAAGCTTTCTTT.

This rearrangement joins TRBV7-3 to TRBJ1-2; D call uncertain. The CDR3 has 18 amino acids. V lost 2 bases to trimming and J lost 0 bases, with 19 bases between them. CDR1 SGHTA and CDR2 FQGTGA come from the germline V gene. The chain's CDR3 is CASSLFPSTPTTNYGYTF. CDR3 nucleotide sequence: TGTGCCAGCAGCTTATTCCCCTCTACACCCACTACTAACTATGGCTACACCTTC.

V is TRBV6-1 and J is TRBJ1-4; D ambiguous. The CDR3 sequence is 12 residues long. The V and J ends lost 5 bases and 8 bases respectively, with 9 bases between them. Germline V gene data show CDR1 as MNHNS and CDR2 as SASEGT. The CDR3 reads CASSRREEKLFF. The CDR3 bases are TGTGCCAGCAGTAGGAGGGAAGAAAAACTGTTTTTT.

The chain has TRBV5-1 and TRBJ2-7; 10 nucleotides line up with TRBD2. The CDR3 is 14 amino acids. Germline V CDR1 and CDR2: SGHRS, YFSETQ. V was clipped by 2 bases and J by 5 bases; unmatched bases: 4. The CDR3 DNA sequence: TGCGCCAGCAGCTTACTAGCGGGAAACGACGAGCAGTACTTC. Translated, it gives CASSLLAGNDEQYF.

This clone was observed once. V and J are TRBV5-1 and TRBJ2-3; D perhaps matches TRBD2 (6 bases). Germline lookup yields CDR1 SGHRS and CDR2 YFSETQ. Trimming shortened V by 0 bases and J by 6 bases, and 14 bases separated the two germline ends. The CDR3 has 15 residues. Written as DNA, the CDR3 is TGCGCCAGCAGCTTGGGAGGTAGCGGAGGGGATACGCAGTATTTT. This encodes CASSLGGSGGDTQYF.

This rearrangement joins TRBV18 to TRBJ2-2; TRBD1 might be the D (6 bases). V lost 3 bases and J lost 0, with 11 bases in between. Germline V CDR1 and CDR2: KGHSH, LQKENI. The CDR3 has 16 residues. DNA of the CDR3: TGTGCCAGCTCACCTCTCGGACAGCCGAACACCGGGGAGCTGTTTTTT. It codes for CASSPLGQPNTGELFF. Looking up the rest from reference TRBV18 and TRBJ2-2 gives the full variable domain: NAGVMQNPRHLVRRRGQEARLRCSPMKGHSHVYWYRQLPEEGLKFMVYLQKENIIDESGMPKERFSAEFPKEGPSILRIQQVVRGDSAAYFCASSPLGQPNTGELFFGEGSRLTVL.

This clone was seen more than once but under ten times. The V call is TRBV5-4, the J call TRBJ2-1; tentative D call: TRBD2 (7 bases). Per germline, CDR1 SGHNT and CDR2 YYREEE (reference sequence). This CDR3 has 15 amino acids. The ends were cut back, 0 bases at V and 6 bases at J, with 13 bases in the middle. CDR3 in amino acids: CASSLDPGGTNEQFF. For the CDR3, the DNA is TGTGCCAGCAGCTTGGATCCGGGGGGCACCAATGAGCAGTTCTTC.